A selection of T cell receptor beta chains follows, all from one sample in a study of blood T cell repertoires in COVID-19. TCRdb's copy holds only in-frame clones and misses some; the assay was immunoSEQ multiplex PCR. Among around 39,000 clones, 90% were seen once, and the ten largest hold roughly 12%. The specimen sequenced was peripheral blood. The receptors derive from an older man with acute or convalescent COVID-19. The conserved cysteine and the conserved F or W are not part of the CDR3 here.

TRBV19	TRBJ2-1	ASSPQTSASFLKF
TRBV12-5	TRBJ2-1	ASGFLGLAGTYNEQF
TRBV5-4	TRBJ2-2	ASSFRVRTGELF
TRBV27	TRBJ2-1	ASSLRVEGPEVHNEQF
TRBV5-4	TRBJ2-1	ASSLLAETYYNEQF
TRBV6-2/TRBV6-3	TRBJ1-1	ASSYPLGQGGTEAF
TRBV7-2	TRBJ1-2	ASSPGQANYGYT
TRBV9	TRBJ1-2	ASSRQGDNYGYT
TRBV7-2	TRBJ1-2	ASSSPTGGIYGYT
TRBV11-2	TRBJ2-7	ASTGSYEQY
TRBV10-3	TRBJ2-4	ASGAETTRVIQY
TRBV4-2	TRBJ2-5	ASSQEGVAGQETQY
TRBV7-9	TRBJ1-5	ASSLGGEQPQH
TRBV5-1	TRBJ1-4	ASSIPGTGDEKLF
TRBV10-3	TRBJ1-2	AISELEYGYT
TRBV6-2/TRBV6-3	TRBJ2-5	ASSYVWDRQY
TRBV18	TRBJ2-7	ASSPRQRGTYEQY
TRBV7-9	TRBJ2-3	ASSLSTGVDTQY
TRBV9	TRBJ2-3	ASSVEAGGGSDTQY
TRBV20-1	TRBJ1-2	SASTGEEGGYT